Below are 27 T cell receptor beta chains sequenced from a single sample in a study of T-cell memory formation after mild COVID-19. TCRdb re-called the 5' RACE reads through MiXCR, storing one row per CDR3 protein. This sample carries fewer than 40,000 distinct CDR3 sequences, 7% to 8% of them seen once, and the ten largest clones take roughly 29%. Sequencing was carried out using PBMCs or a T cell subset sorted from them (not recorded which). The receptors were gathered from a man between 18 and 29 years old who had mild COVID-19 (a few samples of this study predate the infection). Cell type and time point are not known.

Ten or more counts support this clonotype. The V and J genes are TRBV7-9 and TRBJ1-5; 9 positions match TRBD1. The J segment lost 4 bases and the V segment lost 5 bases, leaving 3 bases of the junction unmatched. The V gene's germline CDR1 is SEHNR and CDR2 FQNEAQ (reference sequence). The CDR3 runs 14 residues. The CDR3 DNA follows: TGTGCCAGCAGCCAGACAGGGGGGAATCAGCCCCAGCATTTT. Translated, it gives CASSQTGGNQPQHF.

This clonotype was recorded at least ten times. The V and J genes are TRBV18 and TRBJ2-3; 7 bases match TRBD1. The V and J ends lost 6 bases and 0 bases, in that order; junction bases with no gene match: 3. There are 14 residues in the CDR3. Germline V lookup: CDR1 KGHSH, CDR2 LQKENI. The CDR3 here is CASSLDRSTDTQYF. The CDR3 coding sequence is TGTGCCAGCTCCTTGGACAGGAGCACAGATACGCAGTATTTT.

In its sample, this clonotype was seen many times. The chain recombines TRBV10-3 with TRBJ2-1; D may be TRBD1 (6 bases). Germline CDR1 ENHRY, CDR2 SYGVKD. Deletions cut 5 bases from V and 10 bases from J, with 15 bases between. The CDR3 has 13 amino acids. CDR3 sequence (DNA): TGTGCCATCAGTCGACAGGAATTCCAAGAGCAGTTCTTC. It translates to CAISRQEFQEQFF.

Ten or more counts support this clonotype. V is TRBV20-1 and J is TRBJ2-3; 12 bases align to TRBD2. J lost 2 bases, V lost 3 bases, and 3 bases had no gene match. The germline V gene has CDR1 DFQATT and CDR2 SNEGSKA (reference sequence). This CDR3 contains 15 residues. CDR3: CSASLAGGFTDTQYF. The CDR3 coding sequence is TGCAGTGCTAGCCTAGCGGGGGGGTTCACAGATACGCAGTATTTT.

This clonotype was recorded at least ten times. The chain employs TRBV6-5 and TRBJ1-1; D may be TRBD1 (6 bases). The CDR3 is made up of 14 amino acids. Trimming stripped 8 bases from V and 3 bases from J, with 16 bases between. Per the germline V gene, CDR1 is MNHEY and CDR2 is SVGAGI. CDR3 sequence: CASFPPGGHTEAFF. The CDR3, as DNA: TGTGCCAGCTTCCCCCCCGGGGGGCACACTGAAGCTTTCTTT.

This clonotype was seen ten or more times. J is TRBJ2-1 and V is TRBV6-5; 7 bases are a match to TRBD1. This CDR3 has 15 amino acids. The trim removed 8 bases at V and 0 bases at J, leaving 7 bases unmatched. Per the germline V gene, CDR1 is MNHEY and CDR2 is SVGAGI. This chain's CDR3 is CASSLGQSSYNEQFF. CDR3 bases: TGTGCCAGCTCACTGGGACAGAGCTCCTACAATGAGCAGTTCTTC.

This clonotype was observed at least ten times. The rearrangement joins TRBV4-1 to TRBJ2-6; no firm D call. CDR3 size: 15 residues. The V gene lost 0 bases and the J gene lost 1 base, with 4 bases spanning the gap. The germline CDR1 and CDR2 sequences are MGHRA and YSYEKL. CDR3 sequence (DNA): TGCGCCAGCAGCCAAGAGGAGTCTGGGGCCAACGTCCTGACTTTC. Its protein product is CASSQEESGANVLTF.

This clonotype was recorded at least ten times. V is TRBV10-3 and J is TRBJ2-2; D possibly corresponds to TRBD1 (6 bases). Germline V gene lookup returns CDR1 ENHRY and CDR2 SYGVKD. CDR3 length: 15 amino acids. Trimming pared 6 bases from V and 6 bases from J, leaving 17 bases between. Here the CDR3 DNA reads TGTGCCATCAGAGATAATTACAGGGAACCCGGGGAGCTGTTTTTT. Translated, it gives CAIRDNYREPGELFF.

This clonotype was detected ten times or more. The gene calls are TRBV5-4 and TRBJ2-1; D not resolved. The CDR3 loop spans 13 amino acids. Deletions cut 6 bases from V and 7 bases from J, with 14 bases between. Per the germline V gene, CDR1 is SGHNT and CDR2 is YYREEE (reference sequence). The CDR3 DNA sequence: TGTGCCAGCAAAACCCCCCCCGGGAATGAGCAGTTCTTC. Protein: CASKTPPGNEQFF.

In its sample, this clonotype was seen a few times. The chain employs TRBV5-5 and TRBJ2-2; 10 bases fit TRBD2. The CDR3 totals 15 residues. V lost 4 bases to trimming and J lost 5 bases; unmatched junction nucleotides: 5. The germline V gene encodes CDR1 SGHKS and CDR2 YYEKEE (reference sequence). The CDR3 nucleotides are TGTGCCAGCAGCCCGGGGACTAGCGAGACCGGGGAGCTGTTTTTT. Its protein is CASSPGTSETGELFF.

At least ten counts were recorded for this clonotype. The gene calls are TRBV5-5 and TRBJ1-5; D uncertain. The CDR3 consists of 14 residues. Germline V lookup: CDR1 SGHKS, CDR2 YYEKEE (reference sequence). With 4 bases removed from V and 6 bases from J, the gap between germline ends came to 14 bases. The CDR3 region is CASSPEVHGQPQHF. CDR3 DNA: TGTGCCAGCAGCCCGGAAGTTCACGGTCAGCCCCAGCATTTT.

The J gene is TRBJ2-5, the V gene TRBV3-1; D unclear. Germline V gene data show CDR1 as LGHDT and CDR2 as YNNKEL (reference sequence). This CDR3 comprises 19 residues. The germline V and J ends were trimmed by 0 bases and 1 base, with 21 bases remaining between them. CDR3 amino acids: CASSQDYFLFQKPQETQYF. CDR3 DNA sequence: TGTGCCAGCAGCCAAGATTACTTTTTATTCCAGAAACCCCAAGAGACCCAGTACTTC.

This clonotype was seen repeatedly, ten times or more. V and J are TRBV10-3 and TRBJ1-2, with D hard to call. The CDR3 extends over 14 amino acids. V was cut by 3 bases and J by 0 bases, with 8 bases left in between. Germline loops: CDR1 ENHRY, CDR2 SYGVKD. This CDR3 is CAISERVANYGYTF. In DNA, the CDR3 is TGTGCCATCAGTGAACGAGTGGCTAACTATGGCTACACCTTC.

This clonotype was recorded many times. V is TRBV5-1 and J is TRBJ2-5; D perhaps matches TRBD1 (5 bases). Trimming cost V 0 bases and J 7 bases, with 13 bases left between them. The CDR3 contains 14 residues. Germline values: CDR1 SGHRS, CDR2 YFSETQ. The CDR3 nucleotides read TGCGCCAGCAGCTTGGCCGTGACAGAGAGGACCCAGTACTTC. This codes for CASSLAVTERTQYF.

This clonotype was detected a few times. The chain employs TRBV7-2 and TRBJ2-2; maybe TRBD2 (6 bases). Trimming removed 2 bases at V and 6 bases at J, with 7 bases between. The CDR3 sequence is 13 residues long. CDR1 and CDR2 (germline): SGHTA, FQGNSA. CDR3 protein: CASSLWGAGELFF. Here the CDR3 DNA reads TGTGCCAGCAGCTTATGGGGGGCCGGGGAGCTGTTTTTT. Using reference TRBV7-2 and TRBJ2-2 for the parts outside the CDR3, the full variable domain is GAGVSQSPSNKVTEKGKDVELRCDPISGHTALYWYRQSLGQGLEFLIYFQGNSAPDKSGLPSDRFSAERTGGSVSTLTIQRTQQEDSAVYLCASSLWGAGELFFGEGSRLTVL.

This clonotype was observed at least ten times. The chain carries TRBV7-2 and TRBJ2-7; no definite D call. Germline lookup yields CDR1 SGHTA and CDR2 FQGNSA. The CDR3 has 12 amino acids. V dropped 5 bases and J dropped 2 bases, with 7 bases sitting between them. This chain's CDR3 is CASSLPTYEQYF. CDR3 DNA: TGTGCCAGCAGCCTTCCCACCTACGAGCAGTACTTC.

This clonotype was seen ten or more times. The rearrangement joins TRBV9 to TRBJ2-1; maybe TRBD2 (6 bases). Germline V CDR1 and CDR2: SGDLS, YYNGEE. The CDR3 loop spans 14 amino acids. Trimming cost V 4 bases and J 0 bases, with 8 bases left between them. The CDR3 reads CASSLGGSYNEQFF. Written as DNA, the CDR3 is TGTGCCAGCAGCCTGGGGGGCTCCTACAATGAGCAGTTCTTC.

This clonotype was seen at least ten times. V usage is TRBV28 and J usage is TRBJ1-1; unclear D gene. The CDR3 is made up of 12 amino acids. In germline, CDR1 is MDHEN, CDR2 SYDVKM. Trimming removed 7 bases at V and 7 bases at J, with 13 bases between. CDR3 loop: CASTSSAVEAFF. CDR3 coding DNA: TGTGCCAGCACCTCTTCCGCAGTTGAAGCTTTCTTT.

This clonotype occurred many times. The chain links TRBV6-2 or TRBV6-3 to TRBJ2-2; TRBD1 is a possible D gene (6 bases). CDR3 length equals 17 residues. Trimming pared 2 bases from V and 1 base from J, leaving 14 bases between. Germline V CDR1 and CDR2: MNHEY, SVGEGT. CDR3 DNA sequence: TGTGCCAGCAGTTACCTCCCGTCGACAGGGAACACCGGGGAGCTGTTTTTT. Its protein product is CASSYLPSTGNTGELFF.

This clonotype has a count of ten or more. The CDR3 coding sequence is TGTGCCAGCATCAACACGGGGGGCACTGAAGCTTTCTTT. Amino acid sequence: CASINTGGTEAFF. The chain recombines TRBV6-5 with TRBJ1-1; D might be TRBD1 (5 bases). Germline V gene data show CDR1 as MNHEY and CDR2 as SVGAGI. The germline V and J ends were trimmed by 7 bases and 4 bases, with 13 bases remaining between them. This CDR3 is 13 amino acids long.

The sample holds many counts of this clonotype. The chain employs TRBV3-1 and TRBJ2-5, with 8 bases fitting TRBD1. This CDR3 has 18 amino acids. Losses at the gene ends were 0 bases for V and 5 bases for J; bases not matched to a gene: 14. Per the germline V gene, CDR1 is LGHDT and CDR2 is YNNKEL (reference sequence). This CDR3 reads CASSQDYSRTGFVETQYF. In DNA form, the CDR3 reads TGTGCCAGCAGCCAAGATTATAGCAGGACAGGGTTTGTCGAGACCCAGTACTTC.

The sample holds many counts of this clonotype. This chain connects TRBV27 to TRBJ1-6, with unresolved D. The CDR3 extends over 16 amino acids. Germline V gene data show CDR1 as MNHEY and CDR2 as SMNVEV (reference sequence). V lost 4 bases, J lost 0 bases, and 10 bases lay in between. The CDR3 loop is CASSSRGSSYNSPLHF. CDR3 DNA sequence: TGTGCCAGCAGTTCCCGGGGAAGCTCCTATAATTCACCCCTCCACTTT.

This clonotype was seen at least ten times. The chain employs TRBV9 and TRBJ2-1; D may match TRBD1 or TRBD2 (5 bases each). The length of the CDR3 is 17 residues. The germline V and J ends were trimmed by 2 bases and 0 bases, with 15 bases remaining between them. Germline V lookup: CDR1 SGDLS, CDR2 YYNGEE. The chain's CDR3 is CASSVRPGPLSYNEQFF. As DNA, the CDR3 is TGTGCCAGCAGCGTCCGACCGGGACCCCTCTCCTACAATGAGCAGTTCTTC.

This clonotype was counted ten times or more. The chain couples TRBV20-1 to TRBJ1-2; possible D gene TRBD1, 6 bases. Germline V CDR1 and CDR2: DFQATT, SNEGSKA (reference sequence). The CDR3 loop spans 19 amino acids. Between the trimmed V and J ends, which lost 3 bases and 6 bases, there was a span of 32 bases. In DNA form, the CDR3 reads TGCAGTGCTAGGTCAACCCTCTCGGACAGTACGGTGGTGGTAGATGGCTACACCTTC. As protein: CSARSTLSDSTVVVDGYTF.

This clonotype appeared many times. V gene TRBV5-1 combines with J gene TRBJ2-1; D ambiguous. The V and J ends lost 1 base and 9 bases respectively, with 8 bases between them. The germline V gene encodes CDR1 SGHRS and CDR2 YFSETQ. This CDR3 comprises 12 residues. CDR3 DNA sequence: TGCGCCAGCAGCTTGTTATCTCGTGAGCAGTTCTTC. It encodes CASSLLSREQFF.

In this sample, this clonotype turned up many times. CDR3 sequence reads: CASSRDLGSPYEQYF. The CDR3 DNA sequence: TGCGCCAGCAGCCGGGACCTAGGTAGCCCCTACGAGCAGTACTTC. V and J are TRBV4-1 and TRBJ2-7; D may be TRBD1 or TRBD2 (5 bases each). CDR3 size: 15 residues. Trimming took off 4 bases at V and 2 bases at J, with 15 bases between the two ends. CDR1 is MGHRA and CDR2 is YSYEKL in the germline V gene.

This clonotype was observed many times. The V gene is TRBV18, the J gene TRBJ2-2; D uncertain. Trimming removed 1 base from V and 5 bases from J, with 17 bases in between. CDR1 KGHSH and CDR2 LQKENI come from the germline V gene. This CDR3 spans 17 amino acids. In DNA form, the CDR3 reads TGTGCCAGCTCACCACAGTTGCACAGTTCCACGACCGGGGAGCTGTTTTTT. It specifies CASSPQLHSSTTGELFF.